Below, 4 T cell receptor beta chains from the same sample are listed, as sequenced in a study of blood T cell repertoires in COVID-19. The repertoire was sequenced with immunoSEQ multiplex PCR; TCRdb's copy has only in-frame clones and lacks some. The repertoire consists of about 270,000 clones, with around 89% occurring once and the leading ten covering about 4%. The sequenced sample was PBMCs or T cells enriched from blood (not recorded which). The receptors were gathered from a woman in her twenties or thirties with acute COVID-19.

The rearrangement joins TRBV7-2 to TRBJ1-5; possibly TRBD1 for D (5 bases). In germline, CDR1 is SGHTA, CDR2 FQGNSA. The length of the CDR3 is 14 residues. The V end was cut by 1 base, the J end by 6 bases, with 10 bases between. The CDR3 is CASSLGQGGQPQHF. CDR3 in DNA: TGTGCCAGCAGCTTAGGTCAGGGAGGTCAGCCCCAGCATTTT. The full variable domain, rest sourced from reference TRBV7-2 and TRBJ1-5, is GAGVSQSPSNKVTEKGKDVELRCDPISGHTALYWYRQSLGQGLEFLIYFQGNSAPDKSGLPSDRFSAERTGGSVSTLTIQRTQQEDSAVYLCASSLGQGGQPQHFGDGTRLSIL.

As DNA, the CDR3 is TGTGCCAGCAGCCTTGAGGGTGGGTTTACAGATACGCAGTATTTT. It is translated as CASSLEGGFTDTQYF. The chain couples TRBV7-9 to TRBJ2-3; tentatively, D is TRBD2 (5 bases). The germline V gene encodes CDR1 SEHNR and CDR2 FQNEAQ (reference sequence). The CDR3 loop spans 15 amino acids. V lost 5 bases and J 3 bases, leaving 15 bases between the germline ends.

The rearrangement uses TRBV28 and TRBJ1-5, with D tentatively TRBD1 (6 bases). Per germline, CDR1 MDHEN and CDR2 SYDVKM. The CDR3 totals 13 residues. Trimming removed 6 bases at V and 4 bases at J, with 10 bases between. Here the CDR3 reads CASSTDSNQPQHF. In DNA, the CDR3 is TGTGCCAGCAGCACGGACAGTAATCAGCCCCAGCATTTT.

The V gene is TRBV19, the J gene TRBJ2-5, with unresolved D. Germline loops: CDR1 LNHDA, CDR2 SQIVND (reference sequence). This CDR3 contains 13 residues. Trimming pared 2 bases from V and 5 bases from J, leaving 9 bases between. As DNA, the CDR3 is TGTGCCAGTAGTATAAGAGAGTGGGAGACCCAGTACTTC. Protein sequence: CASSIREWETQYF.